Listed here are 7 T cell receptor beta chains from one sample, sequenced in a study of vaccination effects on CD4 cells after COVID-19. Sequencing used immunoSEQ multiplex PCR; TCRdb keeps in-frame clones, though not all of them. The sample contains some 20,000 clones, less than 85% of which appear only once. Ahead of sequencing, the ViraFEST assay grew antigen-specific CD4+ T cells using viral peptide pools. Culture proceeded for under twelve days, and CD4+ T cells were then isolated. Their recognized antigens are unknown. This material consisted of CD4+ T cells from PBMCs cultured with HCoV-229E spike peptides, taken before COVID-19 vaccination. The origin of the receptors is a human donor who received a COVID-19 vaccine.

The J gene is TRBJ2-5, the V gene TRBV3-1 (or the pseudogene TRBV3-2); D assignment may be TRBD1 or TRBD2 (6 bases each). Germline V CDR1 and CDR2: LGHDT, YNNKEL (reference sequence). The V end lost 3 bases, the J end lost 4 bases, and 9 bases lay between the germline ends. The CDR3 spans 13 residues. The CDR3 coding sequence is TGTGCCAGCAGCCAGGAGGGGGGAGAGACCCAGTACTTC. Its protein product is CASSQEGGETQYF.

The rearrangement links TRBV3-1 (or the pseudogene TRBV3-2) to TRBJ1-1; TRBD1 matches at 9 bases. The V segment lost 3 bases and the J segment 5 bases; nucleotides outside the gene matches: 4. CDR1 and CDR2 from the germline V gene are LGHDT and YNNKEL (reference sequence). This CDR3 is 14 amino acids long. CDR3 coding DNA: TGTGCCAGCAGCCACCCGGACAGGGGAACTGAAGCTTTCTTT. Translated: CASSHPDRGTEAFF.

This sequence joins TRBV7-9 and TRBJ1-2, with D perhaps TRBD1 (6 bases). Germline V CDR1 and CDR2: SEHNR, FQNEAQ (reference sequence). The V and J ends lost 5 bases and 6 bases respectively, with 13 bases between them. The CDR3 runs to 13 residues. As DNA, the CDR3 is TGTGCCAGCAGCCTAGGGGGACTTGATGGCTACACCTTC. Translating gives CASSLGGLDGYTF.

This rearrangement joins TRBV7-2 to TRBJ1-4; possibly TRBD1 for D (6 bases). This CDR3 is 16 amino acids long. Germline CDR1 SGHTA, CDR2 FQGNSA. V was clipped by 4 bases and J by 7 bases, with 19 bases between them. The CDR3 spells CASSSHQMGAAEKLFF. The CDR3 coding sequence is TGTGCCAGCAGCTCCCATCAGATGGGGGCTGCTGAAAAACTGTTTTTT.

The chain joins TRBV7-9 to TRBJ1-6; TRBD1 is a possible D gene (5 bases). CDR1 SEHNR and CDR2 FQNEAQ come from the germline V gene (reference sequence). There are 16 residues in the CDR3. Trimming cost V 5 bases and J 9 bases, with 20 bases left between them. For the CDR3, the DNA is TGTGCCAGCAGCGCTCGACCGGGACCGCATAGTTCACCCCTCCACTTT. This sequence encodes CASSARPGPHSSPLHF.

The chain employs TRBV11-3 and TRBJ2-6, with 11 bases matching TRBD1. V shed 9 bases, J shed 0 bases, and the junction held 7 bases outside the gene matches. Germline loops: CDR1 SGHNT, CDR2 YENEEA. This CDR3 has 17 amino acids. The CDR3, as DNA: TGTGCCAGTTCGCGAGGGACAGGGGGCTCTGGGGCCAACGTCCTGACTTTC. Its translation: CASSRGTGGSGANVLTF.

The chain uses TRBV5-1 and TRBJ2-1, with D possibly TRBD2 on 7 matching bases. Germline V lookup: CDR1 SGHRS, CDR2 YFSETQ. The V end lost 4 bases, the J end lost 6 bases, and 17 bases lay between the germline ends. The CDR3 spans 15 residues. This CDR3 is CASSPGPGEGNEQFF. The CDR3 DNA reads TGCGCCAGCAGCCCAGGCCCAGGGGAGGGCAATGAGCAGTTCTTC.